This TCR beta chain is drawn from a study of STAT5B mutations in CD4+ large granular lymphocyte leukemia. Whole-study findings and limits: No patients shared main leukemic clonotypes, though roughly 25% appeared at low frequency elsewhere.

This table comes from immunoSEQ multiplex PCR, and its TCRdb copy is limited to in-frame clones, with some not included. The sample shows more than 45,000 clones, under 80% of them seen only once. The CDR3 runs 15 residues. The V and J ends lost 6 bases and 5 bases respectively, with 17 bases between them. Germline V lookup: CDR1 LNHDA, CDR2 SQIVND (reference sequence). This clone was detected once. Its antigen is undetermined. Sequencing input: CD4+ T cells from blood buffy coats. This chain connects TRBV19 to TRBJ1-5; maybe TRBD1 (5 bases). The origin of this receptor is a human donor in good health. CDR3 sequence (DNA): TGTGCCAGTAGAACGACTTACAGGAGAGATCAGCCCCAGCATTTT. This gives the protein CASRTTYRRDQPQHF.